The next 30 T cell receptor beta chains were all read from a single sample in a study of blood T cell repertoires in COVID-19 (dated by TCRdb to 2018 to 2021). Library prep was done by the immunoSEQ multiplex PCR assay. This is the immuneACCESS table as TCRdb keeps it, with only in-frame sequences that have V and J called. A part of the clones is gone; compared with another copy, unresolved V genes explain less than half, and the rest is unexplained. The sample has some 200,000 clones on record, about nine tenths of them singletons. The ten largest clones capture roughly 4.1% of the sample. Material for sequencing was peripheral blood. The source of these receptors is a man aged 50-59 years with acute or convalescent COVID-19.

The CDR3 loop reads CASSLVPGKNIQYF. CDR3 sequence (DNA): TGCGCCAGCAGCTTGGTGCCGGGGAAAAACATTCAGTACTTC. J is TRBJ2-4 and V is TRBV5-1; possible D gene TRBD2, 5 bases. This CDR3 is 14 amino acids long. V was pared by 0 bases and J by 4 bases, with 8 bases between. Germline V gene data show CDR1 as SGHRS and CDR2 as YFSETQ.

The chain joins TRBV5-6 to TRBJ1-3, with TRBD1 matching over 7 bases. V shed 4 bases, J shed 2 bases, and the junction held 9 bases outside the gene matches. CDR1 and CDR2 from the germline V gene are SGHDT and YYEEEE. The CDR3 contains 16 residues. CDR3 bases: TGTGCCAGCAGCCGAACGACAGGGACTGCTGGAAACACCATATATTTT. Residues: CASSRTTGTAGNTIYF.

This chain links TRBV5-8 with TRBJ1-5; 7 nucleotides match TRBD1. The V and J ends lost 5 bases and 4 bases, in that order; junction bases with no gene match: 9. The CDR3 extends over 15 amino acids. Germline V gives CDR1 SGHTS, CDR2 YDEGEE. The chain's CDR3 is CASSTAGQLNQPQHF. CDR3 DNA: TGTGCCAGCAGTACGGCGGGACAGTTAAATCAGCCCCAGCATTTT.

This sequence joins TRBV2 and TRBJ1-1; 9 bases match TRBD1. CDR1 and CDR2 from the germline V gene are SNHLY and FYNNEI. This CDR3 has 14 residues. After removal of 8 bases from V and 1 base from J, the junction contained 5 bases not matched to a gene. The CDR3 coding sequence is TGTGCCAGCGGGGAACAGGGGGCGAACACTGAAGCTTTCTTT. Its translation: CASGEQGANTEAFF.

The J gene is TRBJ1-1, the V gene TRBV9; weak D call: TRBD1 (5 bases). V gave up 7 bases and J gave up 5 bases, with 33 bases separating them. Germline V gives CDR1 SGDLS, CDR2 YYNGEE. This CDR3 region has 19 residues. The CDR3 spells CASGRGLLAFGLTNTEAFF. CDR3 in DNA: TGTGCCAGCGGCCGGGGACTTCTAGCCTTCGGGCTAACGAATACTGAAGCTTTCTTT.

The rearrangement joins TRBV18 to TRBJ2-7; TRBD2 aligns across 12 bases. V was clipped by 2 bases and J by 1 base; unmatched bases: 0. Germline CDR1 and CDR2: KGHSH and LQKENI. The CDR3 is 15 residues long. CDR3 protein: CASSPGLAGSYEQYF. The DNA of the CDR3 is TGTGCCAGCTCACCAGGACTAGCGGGGTCCTACGAGCAGTACTTC.

This chain joins TRBV9 and TRBJ1-2, with D possibly being TRBD1 (6 bases). V lost 0 bases and J 6 bases, leaving 12 bases between the germline ends. Germline CDR1 reads SGDLS; CDR2 reads YYNGEE. The CDR3 is made up of 14 amino acids. CDR3 sequence: CASSVVSGVDGYTF. CDR3 bases: TGTGCCAGCAGCGTAGTGTCAGGGGTGGATGGCTACACCTTC.

V and J are TRBV5-4 and TRBJ1-1; tentative D call: TRBD1 (5 bases). V gave up 6 bases and J gave up 3 bases, with 15 bases separating them. The CDR3 has 14 residues. Germline CDR1 and CDR2: SGHNT and YYREEE (reference sequence). The CDR3 DNA sequence: TGTGCCAGCACCACTCGGGCGGGGGACACTGAAGCTTTCTTT. It yields the protein CASTTRAGDTEAFF.

J is TRBJ1-1 and V is TRBV18; 7 bases agree with TRBD1. V was clipped by 3 bases and J by 9 bases; unmatched bases: 4. The CDR3 spans 12 residues. The V gene's germline CDR1 is KGHSH and CDR2 LQKENI. The CDR3, as DNA: TGTGCCAGCTCACCCGACAGGGACAAAGCTTTCTTT. Encoded protein: CASSPDRDKAFF.

This rearrangement joins TRBV30 to TRBJ1-2, with D possibly being TRBD1 (6 bases). The CDR3 consists of 15 residues. Germline CDR1 GTSNPN, CDR2 SVGIG (reference sequence). V was pared by 1 base and J by 5 bases, with 17 bases between. The CDR3 DNA is TGTGCCTGGAGTGAGAAGGGGGATCGAAGTTATGGCTACACCTTC. It encodes CAWSEKGDRSYGYTF.

The chain recombines TRBV3-1 (or the pseudogene TRBV3-2) with TRBJ1-5, with unresolved D. The CDR3 length is 17 residues. Trimming removed 0 bases at V and 6 bases at J, with 18 bases between. Germline CDR1 is LGHDT and CDR2 is YNNKEL (reference sequence). The CDR3 is CASSQDPHGRRGQPQHF. CDR3 DNA: TGTGCCAGCAGCCAAGACCCCCACGGTCGACGGGGTCAGCCCCAGCATTTT.

The rearrangement joins TRBV7-8 to TRBJ1-5; no reliable D call. CDR3 length: 16 residues. Trimming removed 1 base from V and 7 bases from J, with 17 bases in between. Germline CDR1 is SGHVS and CDR2 is FQNEAQ. CDR3 in DNA: TGTGCCAGCAGCTTAGAACGGGTAGCGAGGACGCAGCCCCAGCATTTT. Translated, it gives CASSLERVARTQPQHF.

This chain connects TRBV5-8 to TRBJ1-5, with 9 bases identical to TRBD1. CDR1 and CDR2 (germline): SGHTS, YDEGEE. V lost 4 bases to trimming and J lost 6 bases; unmatched junction nucleotides: 5. This CDR3 has 14 amino acids. The CDR3 reads CASSRRQGGQPQHF. CDR3 nucleotides: TGTGCCAGCAGCCGACGACAGGGGGGTCAGCCCCAGCATTTT. The variable domain in full, with the rest retrieved from reference TRBV5-8 and TRBJ1-5, is EAGVTQSPTHLIKTRGQQATLRCSPISGHTSVYWYQQALGLGLQFLLWYDEGEERNRGNFPPRFSGRQFPNYSSELNVNALELEDSALYLCASSRRQGGQPQHFGDGTRLSIL.

The J gene is TRBJ2-2, the V gene TRBV27; tentatively, D is TRBD1 (7 bases). Per the germline V gene, CDR1 is MNHEY and CDR2 is SMNVEV (reference sequence). V lost 5 bases and J lost 4, with 14 bases in between. This CDR3 has 15 amino acids. The CDR3 region is CASSTRDSRTGELFF. CDR3 sequence (DNA): TGTGCCAGCAGTACGCGGGACAGCCGCACCGGGGAGCTGTTTTTT.

This chain joins TRBV7-8 and TRBJ1-2; D gene ambiguous. CDR3 length equals 13 residues. Germline V CDR1 and CDR2: SGHVS, FQNEAQ. Deletions cut 2 bases from V and 5 bases from J, with 9 bases between. The CDR3 DNA reads TGTGCCAGCAGCTTACTAGTCCTTTATGGCTACACCTTC. Translation gives CASSLLVLYGYTF.

The chain has TRBV6-2 or TRBV6-3 and TRBJ2-1; maybe TRBD1 (6 bases). CDR3 length: 15 residues. Per germline, CDR1 MNHEY and CDR2 SVGEGT. V shed 5 bases and J shed 10 bases, with 21 bases lying between them. The CDR3 protein is CASSRSGTNQGEQFF. CDR3 DNA sequence: TGTGCCAGCAGTAGATCCGGGACAAACCAGGGCGAGCAGTTCTTC.

This rearrangement joins TRBV5-1 to TRBJ1-5; 7 bases line up with TRBD1. J was trimmed by 1 base and V by 3 bases; bases with no gene match: 4. The CDR3 is made up of 15 amino acids. The germline CDR1 and CDR2 sequences are SGHRS and YFSETQ. The CDR3 sequence is CASSSGTASNQPQHF. The CDR3 region has the DNA TGCGCCAGCAGCTCGGGGACAGCAAGCAATCAGCCCCAGCATTTT.

The chain combines TRBV5-1 with TRBJ1-2; 9 nucleotides match TRBD1. The J segment lost 4 bases and the V segment lost 0 bases, leaving 4 bases of the junction unmatched. Germline V CDR1 and CDR2: SGHRS, YFSETQ. The CDR3 runs to 15 residues. The CDR3 is CASSLEGQGSYGYTF. The CDR3 nucleotides are TGCGCCAGCAGCTTGGAGGGACAGGGTAGCTATGGCTACACCTTC.

The chain is built from TRBV13 and TRBJ2-7; 9 bases align to TRBD2. Trimming took 3 bases from V and 2 from J; bases not matched to a gene: 2. The germline gives CDR1 PRHDT, CDR2 FYEKMQ (reference sequence). The CDR3 is 14 amino acids. The CDR3 DNA follows: TGTGCCAGCAGCTTGCGACTAGCGGCCTACGAGCAGTACTTC. It codes for CASSLRLAAYEQYF.

This sequence joins TRBV18 and TRBJ1-1; 11 positions agree with TRBD1. Germline CDR1 and CDR2: KGHSH and LQKENI. J gave up 3 bases and V 4 bases, and 4 bases lay outside the gene matches. This CDR3 contains 15 residues. This chain's CDR3 is CASSRPGQGDTEAFF. CDR3 DNA sequence: TGTGCCAGCTCACGCCCGGGACAGGGGGACACTGAAGCTTTCTTT.

J is TRBJ1-2 and V is TRBV2, with D possibly matching TRBD1 (6 bases). The CDR3 sequence is 12 residues long. V lost 7 bases to trimming and J lost 8 bases, with 14 bases between them. Germline CDR1 reads SNHLY; CDR2 reads FYNNEI. The CDR3 region has the DNA TGTGCCAGCACCGGACAGTTAGAAGGCTACACCTTC. Translation gives CASTGQLEGYTF.

The rearrangement links TRBV5-1 to TRBJ2-1; TRBD1 might be the D (5 bases). The CDR3 spans 16 residues. V dropped 2 bases and J dropped 2 bases, with 14 bases sitting between them. The germline V gene has CDR1 SGHRS and CDR2 YFSETQ. CDR3 DNA: TGCGCCAGCAGCTTTGCATGGGGCCACACCTACAATGAGCAGTTCTTC. Translated, it gives CASSFAWGHTYNEQFF. Variable domain in full (rest from reference TRBV5-1 and TRBJ2-1): KAGVTQTPRYLIKTRGQQVTLSCSPISGHRSVSWYQQTPGQGLQFLFEYFSETQRNKGNFPGRFSGRQFSNSRSEMNVSTLELGDSALYLCASSFAWGHTYNEQFFGPGTRLTVL.

This sequence joins TRBV7-8 and TRBJ2-4; D remains ambiguous. This CDR3 contains 14 residues. The V and J ends lost 7 bases and 0 bases respectively, with 10 bases between them. Germline values: CDR1 SGHVS, CDR2 FQNEAQ. The CDR3 here is CASTPTLAKNIQYF. The DNA for the CDR3 is TGTGCCAGCACCCCGACTTTAGCCAAAAACATTCAGTACTTC.

The chain couples TRBV7-9 to TRBJ1-1; tentative D call: TRBD1 (6 bases). V lost 1 base and J 1 base, leaving 7 bases between the germline ends. The CDR3 has 14 residues. Germline CDR1 is SEHNR and CDR2 is FQNEAQ (reference sequence). The chain's CDR3 is CASSLGQENTEAFF. The CDR3 DNA reads as TGTGCCAGCAGCTTAGGACAGGAGAACACTGAAGCTTTCTTT.

The CDR3 sequence: CASKAAAASNEKLFF. The CDR3 coding sequence is TGTGCCAGTAAGGCCGCGGCAGCTTCTAATGAAAAACTGTTTTTT. This chain links TRBV19 with TRBJ1-4, with unresolved D. Trimming stripped 7 bases from V and 3 bases from J, with 15 bases between. Germline CDR1 is LNHDA and CDR2 is SQIVND (reference sequence). The CDR3 contains 15 residues.

The V gene is TRBV6-5, the J gene TRBJ1-4, with a weak D call TRBD1 (5 bases). In germline, CDR1 is MNHEY, CDR2 SVGAGI. CDR3 length equals 13 residues. The ends were cut back, 6 bases at V and 7 bases at J, with 12 bases in the middle. The CDR3 protein is CASRGEALEKLFF. CDR3 nucleotide sequence: TGTGCCAGCAGGGGGGAGGCCCTTGAAAAACTGTTTTTT.

The chain recombines TRBV4-1 with TRBJ1-5; D gene unclear. Per germline, CDR1 MGHRA and CDR2 YSYEKL. V was trimmed by 3 bases and J by 0 bases, leaving 9 bases between them. This CDR3 has 15 residues. This CDR3 is CASSQFRISNQPQHF. CDR3 nucleotides: TGCGCCAGCAGCCAGTTCAGAATTAGCAATCAGCCCCAGCATTTT.

The genes are TRBV5-6 and TRBJ1-1; 10 nucleotides match TRBD1. J lost 10 bases, V lost 4 bases, and 4 bases had no gene match. The CDR3 covers 12 residues. CDR1 and CDR2 (germline): SGHDT, YYEEEE. The CDR3 protein is CASSGGTGVAFF. CDR3 DNA: TGTGCCAGCAGCGGAGGGACAGGGGTAGCTTTCTTT.

The CDR3 spells CSGGTGFGYTF. CDR3 bases: TGCAGCGGCGGAACAGGGTTCGGCTACACCTTC. The chain carries TRBV29-1 and TRBJ1-2; D is possibly TRBD1 (6 bases). The CDR3 totals 11 residues. Germline CDR1 is SQVTM and CDR2 is ANQGSEA. V was clipped by 7 bases and J by 8 bases, with 14 bases between them. Based on the CDR3 plus reference TRBV29-1 and TRBJ1-2, the full variable domain is SAVISQKPSRDICQRGTSLTIQCQVDSQVTMMFWYRQQPGQSLTLIATANQGSEATYESGFVIDKFPISRPNLTFSTLTVSNMSPEDSSIYLCSGGTGFGYTFGSGTRLTVV.

The chain carries TRBV19 and TRBJ1-2; D perhaps matches TRBD1 (5 bases). CDR1 and CDR2 (germline): LNHDA, SQIVND (reference sequence). V was pared by 8 bases and J by 2 bases, with 18 bases between. This CDR3 is 15 amino acids long. Written as DNA, the CDR3 is TGTGCCAGTTCTTCCGGGACTGTCTTAAACTATGGCTACACCTTC. This sequence encodes CASSSGTVLNYGYTF.